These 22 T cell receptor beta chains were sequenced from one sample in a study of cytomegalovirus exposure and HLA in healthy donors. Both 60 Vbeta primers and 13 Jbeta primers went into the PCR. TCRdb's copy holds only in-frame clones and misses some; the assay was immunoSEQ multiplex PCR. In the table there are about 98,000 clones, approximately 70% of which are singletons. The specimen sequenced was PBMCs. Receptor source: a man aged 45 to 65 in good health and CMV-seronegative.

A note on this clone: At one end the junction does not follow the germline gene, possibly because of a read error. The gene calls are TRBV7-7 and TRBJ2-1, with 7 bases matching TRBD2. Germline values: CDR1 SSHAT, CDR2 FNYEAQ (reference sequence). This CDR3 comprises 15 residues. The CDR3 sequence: CASSLGGGGLNEQFF. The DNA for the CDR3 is TGTGCTAGCAGCTTAGGTGGCGGGGGACTCAATGAGCAGTTCTTC.

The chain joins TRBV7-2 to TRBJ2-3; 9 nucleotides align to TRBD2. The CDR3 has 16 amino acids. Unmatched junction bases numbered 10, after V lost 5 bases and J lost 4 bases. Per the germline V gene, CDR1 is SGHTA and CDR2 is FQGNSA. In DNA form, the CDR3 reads TGTGCCAGCAGCCAGCCGGTGCGGGGGGGGGCAGATACGCAGTATTTT. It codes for CASSQPVRGGADTQYF. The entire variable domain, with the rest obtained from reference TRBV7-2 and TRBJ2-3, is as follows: GAGVSQSPSNKVTEKGKDVELRCDPISGHTALYWYRQSLGQGLEFLIYFQGNSAPDKSGLPSDRFSAERTGGSVSTLTIQRTQQEDSAVYLCASSQPVRGGADTQYFGPGTRLTVL.

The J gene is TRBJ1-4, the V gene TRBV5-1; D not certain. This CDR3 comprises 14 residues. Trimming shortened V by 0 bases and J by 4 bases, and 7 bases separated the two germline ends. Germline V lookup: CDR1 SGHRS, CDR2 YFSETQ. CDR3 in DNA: TGCGCCAGCAGCTTGGGGCAGGATAATGAAAAACTGTTTTTT. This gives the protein CASSLGQDNEKLFF.

The CDR3 DNA follows: TGCAGCGTTGAAGACGACAGGTGGGGTTATACGCAGTATTTT. Protein sequence: CSVEDDRWGYTQYF. The V and J genes are TRBV29-1 and TRBJ2-3; TRBD1 is a possible D gene (6 bases). There are 14 residues in the CDR3. V was pared by 0 bases and J by 7 bases, with 14 bases between. The germline V gene has CDR1 SQVTM and CDR2 ANQGSEA.

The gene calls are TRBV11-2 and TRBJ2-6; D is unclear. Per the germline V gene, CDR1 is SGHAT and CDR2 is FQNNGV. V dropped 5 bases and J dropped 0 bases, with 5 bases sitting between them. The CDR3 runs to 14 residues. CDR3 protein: CASSQNSGANVLTF. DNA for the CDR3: TGTGCCAGCAGCCAGAACTCTGGGGCCAACGTCCTGACTTTC.

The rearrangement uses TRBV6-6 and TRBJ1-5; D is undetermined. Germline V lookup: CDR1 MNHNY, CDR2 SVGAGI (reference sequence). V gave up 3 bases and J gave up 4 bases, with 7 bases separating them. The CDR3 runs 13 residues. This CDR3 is CASSYDGNQPQHF. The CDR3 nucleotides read TGTGCCAGCAGTTATGACGGGAATCAGCCCCAGCATTTT.

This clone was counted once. The CDR3 loop reads CAISESTGPGYGYTF. CDR3 nucleotides: TGTGCCATCAGTGAGTCCACAGGGCCGGGGTATGGCTACACCTTC. The chain has TRBV10-3 and TRBJ1-2; possibly TRBD1 for D (6 bases). This CDR3 comprises 15 residues. From germline, CDR1 is ENHRY and CDR2 SYGVKD. V lost 0 bases to trimming and J lost 5 bases, with 13 bases between them.

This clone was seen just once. The CDR3, as DNA: TGTGCCAGCTCACGAGACCGCGGGGAGACCCAGTACTTC. It yields the protein CASSRDRGETQYF. This sequence joins TRBV18 and TRBJ2-5; a possible D gene is TRBD2 (5 bases). CDR1 KGHSH and CDR2 LQKENI come from the germline V gene. V lost 4 bases, J lost 5 bases, and 11 bases lay in between. The CDR3 sequence is 13 residues long.

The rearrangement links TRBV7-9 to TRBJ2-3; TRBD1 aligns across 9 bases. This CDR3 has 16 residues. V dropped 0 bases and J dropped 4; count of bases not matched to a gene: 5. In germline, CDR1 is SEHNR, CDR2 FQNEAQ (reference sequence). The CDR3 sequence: CASSLAGQGQADTQYF. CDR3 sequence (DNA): TGTGCCAGCAGCTTAGCGGGACAGGGCCAAGCAGATACGCAGTATTTT.

Here the CDR3 reads CASSPPGLGTQYF. In DNA, the CDR3 is TGTGCCAGCTCACCACCGGGGCTCGGGACCCAGTACTTC. The chain combines TRBV18 with TRBJ2-5; the D gene is possibly TRBD1 (5 bases). The CDR3 sequence is 13 residues long. Germline loops: CDR1 KGHSH, CDR2 LQKENI. Deletions cut 0 bases from V and 7 bases from J, with 9 bases between.

Here the CDR3 reads CASSDGSGGADTQYF. The DNA of the CDR3 is TGTGCCAGCAGTGACGGGAGCGGTGGGGCAGATACGCAGTATTTT. The rearrangement links TRBV6-4 to TRBJ2-3; D perhaps matches TRBD2 (5 bases). The length of the CDR3 is 15 residues. Germline CDR1 reads MRHNA; CDR2 reads SNTAGT. The V and J ends lost 2 bases and 4 bases respectively, with 13 bases between them.

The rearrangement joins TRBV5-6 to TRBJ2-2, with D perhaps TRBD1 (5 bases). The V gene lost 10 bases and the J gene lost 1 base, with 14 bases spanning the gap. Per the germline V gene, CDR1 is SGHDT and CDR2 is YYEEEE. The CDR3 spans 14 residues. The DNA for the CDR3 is TGTGCCGGTGGGGCCGGACGGAACACCGGGGAGCTGTTTTTT. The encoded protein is CAGGAGRNTGELFF.

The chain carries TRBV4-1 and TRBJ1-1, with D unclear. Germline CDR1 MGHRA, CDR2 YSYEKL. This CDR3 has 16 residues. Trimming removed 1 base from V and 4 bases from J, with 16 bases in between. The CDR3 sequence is CASSQVPGMSRTEAFF. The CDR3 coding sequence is TGCGCCAGCAGCCAAGTCCCGGGTATGAGCCGCACTGAAGCTTTCTTT.

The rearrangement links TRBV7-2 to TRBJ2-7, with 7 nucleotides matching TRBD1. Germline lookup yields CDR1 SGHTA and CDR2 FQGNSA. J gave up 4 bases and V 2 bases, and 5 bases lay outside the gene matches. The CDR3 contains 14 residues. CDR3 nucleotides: TGTGCCAGCAGCTTAAACAGGGGTTTATACGAGCAGTACTTC. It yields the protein CASSLNRGLYEQYF.

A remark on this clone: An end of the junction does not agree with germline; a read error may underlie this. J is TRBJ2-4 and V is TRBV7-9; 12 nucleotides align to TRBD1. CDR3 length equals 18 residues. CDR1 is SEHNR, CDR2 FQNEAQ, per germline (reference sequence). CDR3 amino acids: CSSSLAGGTGGAKNIQYF. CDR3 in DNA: TGTTCCAGCAGCTTAGCGGGTGGGACAGGGGGCGCCAAAAACATTCAGTACTTC.

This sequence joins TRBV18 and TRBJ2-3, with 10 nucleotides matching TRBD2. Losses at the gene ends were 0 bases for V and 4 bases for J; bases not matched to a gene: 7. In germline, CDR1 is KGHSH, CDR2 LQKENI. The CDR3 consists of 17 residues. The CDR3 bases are TGTGCCAGCTCACCACCTCGGAGCGGGGGGGCCCCAGATACGCAGTATTTT. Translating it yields CASSPPRSGGAPDTQYF. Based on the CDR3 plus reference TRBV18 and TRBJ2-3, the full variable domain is NAGVMQNPRHLVRRRGQEARLRCSPMKGHSHVYWYRQLPEEGLKFMVYLQKENIIDESGMPKERFSAEFPKEGPSILRIQQVVRGDSAAYFCASSPPRSGGAPDTQYFGPGTRLTVL.

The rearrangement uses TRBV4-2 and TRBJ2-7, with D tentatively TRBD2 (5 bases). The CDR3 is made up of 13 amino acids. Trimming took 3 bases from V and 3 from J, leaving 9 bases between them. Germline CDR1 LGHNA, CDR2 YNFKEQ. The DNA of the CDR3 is TGTGCCAGCAGCCAGGGAGAGGACTACGAGCAGTACTTC. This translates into CASSQGEDYEQYF.

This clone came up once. CDR3 sequence (DNA): TGTGCCTGGAGTGTCAATCGGGAACCCTACGAGCAGTACTTC. This codes for CAWSVNREPYEQYF. This chain links TRBV30 with TRBJ2-7; a weak D match, TRBD2 (5 bases). Between the trimmed V and J ends, which lost 0 bases and 2 bases, there was a span of 11 bases. The length of the CDR3 is 14 residues. Germline V lookup: CDR1 GTSNPN, CDR2 SVGIG (reference sequence).

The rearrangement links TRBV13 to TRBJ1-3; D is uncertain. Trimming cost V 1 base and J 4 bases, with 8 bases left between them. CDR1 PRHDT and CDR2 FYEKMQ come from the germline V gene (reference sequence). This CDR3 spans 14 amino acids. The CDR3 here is CASSLAGRGNTIYF. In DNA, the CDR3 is TGTGCCAGCAGCTTAGCCGGGAGGGGAAACACCATATATTTT. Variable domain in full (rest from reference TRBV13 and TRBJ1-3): AAGVIQSPRHLIKEKRETATLKCYPIPRHDTVYWYQQGPGQDPQFLISFYEKMQSDKGSIPDRFSAQQFSDYHSELNMSSLELGDSALYFCASSLAGRGNTIYFGEGSWLTVV.

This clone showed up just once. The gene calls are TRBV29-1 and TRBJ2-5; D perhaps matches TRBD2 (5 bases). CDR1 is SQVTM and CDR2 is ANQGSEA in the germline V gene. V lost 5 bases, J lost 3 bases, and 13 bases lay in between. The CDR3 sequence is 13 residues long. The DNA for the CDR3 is TGCAGCGTTCCTTCTGAGGGAGAAGAGACCCAGTACTTC. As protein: CSVPSEGEETQYF.

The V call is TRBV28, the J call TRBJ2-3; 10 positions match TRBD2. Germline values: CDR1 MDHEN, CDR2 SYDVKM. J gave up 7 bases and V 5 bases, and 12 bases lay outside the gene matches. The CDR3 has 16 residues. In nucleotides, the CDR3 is TGTGCCAGCAGTACACCAACTAGCGGGGTTGGGAATACGCAGTATTTT. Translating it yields CASSTPTSGVGNTQYF.

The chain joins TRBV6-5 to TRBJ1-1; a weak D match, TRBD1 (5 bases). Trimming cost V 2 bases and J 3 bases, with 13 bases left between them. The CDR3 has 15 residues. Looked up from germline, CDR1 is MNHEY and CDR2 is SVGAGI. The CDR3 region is CASSYGAAQDTEAFF. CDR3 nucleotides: TGTGCCAGCAGTTACGGGGCGGCCCAAGACACTGAAGCTTTCTTT.